Following are 19 T cell receptor beta chains from one sample sequenced in a study of TIL therapy for anti-PD-1-resistant metastatic lung cancer. Time point of the sample: pre-treatment sample, taken before nivolumab and TIL therapy. Most excised metastases sampled were pleural nodules or supraclavicular lymph nodes. This was the immunoSEQ v3 assay. Clones were sequenced by immunoSEQ multiplex PCR, and TCRdb holds only the in-frame ones, with some missing. Among under 7,500 clones listed, around 57% were seen once. This sample comprised tumor tissue, obtained at baseline. All receptors come from a person between 30 and 80 years old with non-small cell lung cancer.

This clone was found a few times. Other DNA variants within this sample encode the same CDR3. The chain combines TRBV10-2 with TRBJ1-2; D uncertain. The CDR3 covers 11 residues. Germline V gene sequence: CDR1 WSHSY, CDR2 SAAADI. Trimming shortened V by 4 bases and J by 3 bases, and 3 bases separated the two germline ends. For the CDR3, the DNA is TGCGCCAGCAGTGCCGACTATGGCTACACCTTC. Translation: CASSADYGYTF.

V and J are TRBV28 and TRBJ1-1; D unresolved. The germline CDR1 and CDR2 sequences are MDHEN and SYDVKM. CDR3 size: 15 residues. Trimming stripped 7 bases from V and 4 bases from J, with 19 bases between. The CDR3 reads CASIDGSGEGTEAFF. The CDR3, as DNA: TGTGCCAGCATCGACGGATCGGGAGAGGGCACTGAAGCTTTCTTT. Full variable domain (rest looked up from reference TRBV28 and TRBJ1-1): DVKVTQSSRYLVKRTGEKVFLECVQDMDHENMFWYRQDPGLGLRLIYFSYDVKMKEKGDIPEGYSVSREKKERFSLILESASTNQTSMYLCASIDGSGEGTEAFFGQGTRLTVV.

The chain recombines TRBV27 with TRBJ1-4, with D unclear. Germline loops: CDR1 MNHEY, CDR2 SMNVEV (reference sequence). The CDR3 is 13 amino acids. The V gene lost 3 bases and the J gene lost 5 bases, with 7 bases spanning the gap. CDR3 sequence (DNA): TGTGCCAGCAGTTTCAGGCGCAATGAAAAACTGTTTTTT. The encoded protein is CASSFRRNEKLFF.

This chain uses TRBV19 with TRBJ2-7; the match to TRBD1 covers 8 bases. The CDR3 sequence is 14 residues long. Trimming took 4 bases from V and 6 from J; bases not matched to a gene: 8. The germline CDR1 and CDR2 sequences are LNHDA and SQIVND (reference sequence). CDR3 amino acids: CASSKNRGVSEQYF. The CDR3 coding sequence is TGTGCCAGTAGTAAGAACAGGGGGGTAAGCGAGCAGTACTTC. The full variable domain, rest sourced from reference TRBV19 and TRBJ2-7, is DGGITQSPKYLFRKEGQNVTLSCEQNLNHDAMYWYRQDPGQGLRLIYYSQIVNDFQKGDIAEGYSVSREKKESFPLTVTSAQKNPTAFYLCASSKNRGVSEQYFGPGTRLTVT.

This sequence joins TRBV6-5 and TRBJ2-7; D possibly corresponds to TRBD2 (5 bases). The CDR3 extends over 15 amino acids. V gave up 6 bases and J gave up 0 bases, with 15 bases separating them. Per the germline V gene, CDR1 is MNHEY and CDR2 is SVGAGI. Here the CDR3 DNA reads TGTGCCAGCAGGGATGAGGACTTCCACTCCTACGAGCAGTACTTC. The encoded protein is CASRDEDFHSYEQYF.

The chain links TRBV5-5 to TRBJ2-3, with D uncertain. V lost 1 base and J lost 0, with 6 bases in between. The CDR3 contains 14 residues. CDR1 is SGHKS, CDR2 YYEKEE, per germline (reference sequence). The CDR3 sequence is CASSLSVSTDTQYF. In DNA form, the CDR3 reads TGTGCCAGCAGCTTGTCGGTCAGCACAGATACGCAGTATTTT.

The CDR3 bases are TGTGCCAGCAGCTTCGGGGGGCAGACCCAGTACTTC. Translating gives CASSFGGQTQYF. The rearrangement uses TRBV11-3 and TRBJ2-5, with D perhaps TRBD2 (7 bases). Trimming cost V 3 bases and J 6 bases, with 8 bases left between them. The germline gives CDR1 SGHNT, CDR2 YENEEA. The CDR3 runs to 12 residues.

V usage is TRBV5-4 and J usage is TRBJ2-1; no firm D call. Germline CDR1 reads SGHNT; CDR2 reads YYREEE (reference sequence). Trimming shortened V by 0 bases and J by 0 bases, and 10 bases separated the two germline ends. This CDR3 is built from 16 residues. Here the CDR3 reads CASSLGSPSSYNEQFF. The CDR3 DNA reads as TGTGCCAGCAGCTTGGGTAGTCCCAGCTCCTACAATGAGCAGTTCTTC.

This clone occurred a few times. The genes are TRBV6-1 and TRBJ1-1, with a possible D match to TRBD1 (5 bases). The V and J ends lost 2 bases and 3 bases respectively, with 13 bases between them. This CDR3 region has 15 residues. Germline V lookup: CDR1 MNHNS, CDR2 SASEGT. Here the CDR3 DNA reads TGTGCCAGCAGTGAACGTGGGGGGAGTTACACTGAAGCTTTCTTT. It translates to CASSERGGSYTEAFF.

The V and J genes are TRBV5-4 and TRBJ1-2; D unresolved. V was cut by 0 bases and J by 2 bases, with 14 bases left in between. Germline V gene sequence: CDR1 SGHNT, CDR2 YYREEE (reference sequence). The CDR3 consists of 16 residues. The CDR3 DNA sequence: TGTGCCAGCAGCTTGGGTGGAACAGCCTCAAACTATGGCTACACCTTC. Protein sequence: CASSLGGTASNYGYTF.

The chain carries TRBV19 and TRBJ1-1; D remains ambiguous. Trimming took off 6 bases at V and 10 bases at J, with 30 bases between the two ends. The CDR3 runs 17 residues. CDR1 and CDR2 (germline): LNHDA, SQIVND (reference sequence). CDR3 sequence reads: CASSSPSAGRLPSGAFF. DNA of the CDR3: TGTGCCAGTAGCTCCCCCTCCGCAGGACGTCTCCCGTCGGGAGCTTTCTTT.

This chain joins TRBV6-2 or TRBV6-3 and TRBJ2-7; tentatively, D is TRBD2 (5 bases). The germline CDR1 and CDR2 sequences are MNHEY and SVGEGT. This CDR3 is 15 amino acids long. Trimming cost V 6 bases and J 3 bases, with 18 bases left between them. CDR3 DNA sequence: TGTGCCAGCAGCCCCGGATACGACGGGAACTACGAGCAGTACTTC. This sequence encodes CASSPGYDGNYEQYF.

The CDR3 DNA is TGTGCCAGCTCACCAGAACAGCGACAAGAGACCCAGTACTTC. Encoded protein: CASSPEQRQETQYF. The chain uses TRBV18 and TRBJ2-5, with D hard to call. V lost 2 bases and J lost 2, with 9 bases in between. The CDR3 length is 14 residues. CDR1 is KGHSH and CDR2 is LQKENI in the germline V gene.

The V call is TRBV6-1, the J call TRBJ1-6; D unclear. Trimming removed 0 bases from V and 9 bases from J, with 9 bases in between. Germline assignment: CDR1 MNHNS and CDR2 SASEGT. This CDR3 has 14 amino acids. Here the CDR3 reads CASSEAVVRSPLHF. The CDR3 nucleotides read TGTGCCAGCAGTGAAGCAGTGGTTCGTTCACCCCTCCACTTT.

This chain joins TRBV21-1 and TRBJ2-1. TRBV21-1 is marked as a pseudogene. The CDR3 spans 16 residues. The CDR3 nucleotides read TGTGCCAGCAGCAGACCACCGAGGGGTTTGGACAATGAGCAGTTCTTC. Translated: CASSRPPRGLDNEQFF.

The genes are TRBV6-5 and TRBJ1-2; D may be TRBD1 (5 bases). Deletions cut 5 bases from V and 8 bases from J, with 15 bases between. Looked up from germline, CDR1 is MNHEY and CDR2 is SVGAGI. The CDR3 runs to 13 residues. Here the CDR3 DNA reads TGTGCCAGCAGTACCCCAGGGTTGAGGGGCTACACCTTC. Translating it yields CASSTPGLRGYTF.

The V gene is TRBV5-1, the J gene TRBJ2-3; 7 bases fit TRBD2. V shed 4 bases and J 2 bases; nucleotides not matched to a gene: 10. Germline-derived CDR1 and CDR2 are SGHRS and YFSETQ. This CDR3 is 16 amino acids long. The CDR3 DNA is TGCGCCAGCAGCCCCTGGGGCGGGGGATCCACAGATACGCAGTATTTT. It specifies CASSPWGGGSTDTQYF.

The chain employs TRBV6-4 and TRBJ2-3; 14 bases line up with TRBD2. Looked up from germline, CDR1 is MRHNA and CDR2 is SNTAGT. V was clipped by 0 bases and J by 4 bases; unmatched bases: 0. This CDR3 spans 16 amino acids. The CDR3 bases are TGTGCCAGCAGTGACTCGACTAGCGGGGGGGCAGATACGCAGTATTTT. This translates into CASSDSTSGGADTQYF.

The chain employs TRBV27 and TRBJ1-4; tentatively, D is TRBD1 (5 bases). The V and J ends lost 3 bases and 3 bases respectively, with 14 bases between them. CDR1 is MNHEY, CDR2 SMNVEV, per germline (reference sequence). This CDR3 region has 16 residues. Here the CDR3 reads CASSLSLGGANEKLFF. CDR3 DNA sequence: TGTGCCAGCAGTTTGAGTCTCGGGGGAGCTAATGAAAAACTGTTTTTT.